This T cell receptor beta chain was sequenced during a study of beta chain features in type 1 diabetes (dated by TCRdb to 2017 to 2018). With respect to the entire study: Mean age, gender distribution, total cell number and subset yield were not different between patients and healthy donors. The study compared the TCRB repertoires of sorted circulating CD4+ T cell subsets in recently diagnosed type 1 diabetes patients with those in matched healthy donors. Regulatory and stem cell-like memory subsets were isolated from only 8 patients and roughly 8 healthy donors, whereas naive and central memory subsets came from all 30 or so donors. Across all samples, around 99 million sorted cells were examined, and cell number per subset correlated strongly with RNA yield. Broader findings and caveats from the paper: Because cDNA was sequenced instead of genomic DNA, highly expressing activated cells could be over-represented, though the groups showed no difference in activation or CD3 levels. PCR may preferentially amplify shorter templates, but because patient and control samples were amplified and corrected together, any resulting skew would affect both groups equally. Because the HLA sub-analyses included only small numbers of individuals, any influence of HLA type on TCRB rearrangement was left unresolved. In all four CD4+ subsets, TCRB CDR3 length was moderately but significantly shorter in type 1 diabetes patients. Naive, central memory and regulatory TCRB repertoires appeared to be more alike among patients than among healthy donors. At VDJ recombination sites, patients with type 1 diabetes made fewer insertions and deleted more nucleotides, a pattern implying thymic rearrangement abnormalities.

Inclusive of the bounding cysteine and phenylalanine, the CDR3 is 14 residues long. Kept here is only the CDR3 DNA, which spans 42 bases and is read in frame from base 1. A distance of 8 bases separates the germline ends of V and J, which lose 0 bases and 2 bases respectively. In the germline V gene, CDR1 corresponds to KGHSH and CDR2 to LQKENI. Each donor gave one peripheral blood draw, averaging roughly 0.11 L, which was collected into heparinised tubes. A BD FACSAria II was used to sort naive, central memory, regulatory and stem cell-like memory CD4+ T cells with a panel that included CD45RO, CCR7, CD25, CD127, CD95 and CD27. Every sorted population had a purity above 95%. PBMCs were isolated immediately by Lymphoprep density gradient centrifugation and stained directly without culture. To minimize batch effects, samples were stained and sorted in pairs, one healthy donor with one patient per experiment.

The entire isolated RNA was reverse transcribed using the High Capacity cDNA Reverse Transcription Kit, and thus expressed TCRB transcripts were sequenced. Naive, central memory and regulatory T cell samples underwent deep immunoSEQ sequencing, averaging about 3.57 million total reads per sample. Sorted cells were lysed in RLT buffer and RNA was extracted with DNase-treated RNeasy Micro or Mini kits, depending on cell number. Each cell subset was processed on its own to prevent cross-contamination, while patient and healthy donor samples were processed together. The immunoSEQ multiplex PCR was used to amplify TCRB sequences from cDNA, yielding 87-bp fragments that span the CDR3 region. The amplicons were sequenced using the Illumina HiSeq platform. Processing in the source paper ran as follows. Synthetic template baselines were used to correct PCR bias computationally, reads within Hamming distance 2 were collapsed together, and singletons that could not be merged were discarded. Reads were aligned against IMGT to assign V, D and J genes, CDR3 length and insertions or deletions at six rearrangement sites. Clonotype counts were normalized to sorted cell number within each subset before computing true diversity and Gini coefficients with the tcR R package. Repertoire sharing was quantified using the overlap coefficient calculated on TCRB nucleotide sequences. As a proxy for the pre-selection repertoire, out-of-frame TCRB sequences from naive cells were analyzed. Here the immuneACCESS table is served through TCRdb, limited to in-frame sequences with V and J called. Missing clones are a known gap in these copies; in checked studies unresolved V genes cover under half, and the rest lacks a known reason. V and J calls and clone size are those listed in that table; D and trimming were worked out from the DNA. The sample includes 350,000 to 400,000 clones, with roughly 16% observed a single time. Together, the top ten hold about 0.02% of the sample.

As regards this clone: What this receptor recognizes is not known. Base qualities are missing; no much larger clone stands one base away. Other DNA sequences in this specimen translate into the identical CDR3.

The sequence came from a young woman in good health. The sample consisted of naive CD4+ T cells from blood. The label giving this sample's cell subset or site can be read as: true naive CD4+ T cells. The chain links TRBV18 with TRBJ2-7; the D gene is possibly TRBD2, with 6 bases matching. The CDR3 region: CASSPPGLPYEQYF. The nucleotides are TGTGCCAGCTCACCACCGGGACTGCCCTACGAGCAGTACTTC.